The 18 T cell receptor beta chains listed next were all sequenced from one sample in a study of T cells in Graves' hyperthyroidism and ophthalmopathy. RNA transcripts served as the template for amplifying TCR beta CDR3 regions. HTBI primers were employed in a first-round RT-PCR of the TCR CDR3. TCRdb reprocessed the multiplex PCR reads via MiXCR and lists one record per CDR3 protein. Among around 520,000 distinct CDR3 sequences listed, 14% were seen once. The sequencing sample was made of blood. The source of these receptors is a middle-aged woman with Graves' hyperthyroidism.

In its sample, this clonotype was seen many times. The chain links TRBV18 to TRBJ2-7; tentatively, D is TRBD2 (5 bases). CDR1 and CDR2 (germline): KGHSH, LQKENI. The CDR3 covers 15 residues. V was shortened by 3 bases and J by 0 bases, with 12 bases between the two germline ends. The CDR3 nucleotides are TGTGCCAGCTCACCTACTCGAGGGTCCTCCTACGAGCAGTACTTC. Its translation is CASSPTRGSSYEQYF.

In its sample, this clonotype was seen a few times. This rearrangement joins TRBV12-3 or TRBV12-4 to TRBJ2-3, with D perhaps TRBD2 (6 bases). This CDR3 is built from 14 residues. Trimming pared 6 bases from V and 1 base from J, leaving 11 bases between. The CDR3 sequence: CASSIWGGTDTQYF. The DNA of the CDR3 is TGTGCCAGCAGCATCTGGGGGGGCACAGATACGCAGTATTTT.

The V gene is TRBV12-3 or TRBV12-4, the J gene TRBJ2-1, with 16 bases fitting TRBD2. Unmatched junction bases numbered 11, after V lost 6 bases and J lost 9 bases. CDR3 length: 17 amino acids. The CDR3 DNA follows: TGTGCCAGCAGAAGCGCCGGGACTAGCGGGAGGGCTGGTGAGCAGTTCTTC. It codes for CASRSAGTSGRAGEQFF.

This clonotype was counted ten times or more. The chain combines TRBV28 with TRBJ2-1; 10 positions match TRBD2. Germline CDR1 and CDR2: MDHEN and SYDVKM. The CDR3 has 18 residues. Trimming at V came to 7 bases and at J to 0 bases, leaving 12 bases not matched to a gene. CDR3 amino acids: CASTGVAGGGSSYNEQFF. CDR3 nucleotides: TGTGCCAGCACGGGGGTAGCGGGAGGAGGCAGCTCCTACAATGAGCAGTTCTTC.

This clonotype was observed at least ten times. The genes are TRBV7-8 and TRBJ2-3; D is possibly TRBD2 (6 bases). CDR1 SGHVS and CDR2 FQNEAQ come from the germline V gene. The CDR3 consists of 17 residues. Trimming took off 1 base at V and 4 bases at J, with 18 bases between the two ends. The CDR3 sequence is CASSLDGGKLRSDTQYF. For the CDR3, the DNA is TGTGCCAGCAGCTTAGACGGCGGGAAATTAAGATCAGATACGCAGTATTTT.

This clonotype was seen repeatedly, ten times or more. The rearrangement links TRBV5-1 to TRBJ1-4, with 7 nucleotides matching TRBD1. CDR1 and CDR2 (germline): SGHRS, YFSETQ. Trimming took 4 bases from V and 9 from J; bases not matched to a gene: 12. The CDR3 extends over 15 amino acids. Here the CDR3 DNA reads TGCGCCAGCAGCGCCAGATCCGGGACAGCCAAAAAACTGTTTTTT. Amino acids: CASSARSGTAKKLFF. Filled out from reference TRBV5-1 and TRBJ1-4, the complete variable domain reads KAGVTQTPRYLIKTRGQQVTLSCSPISGHRSVSWYQQTPGQGLQFLFEYFSETQRNKGNFPGRFSGRQFSNSRSEMNVSTLELGDSALYLCASSARSGTAKKLFFGSGTQLSVL.

This clonotype was counted ten times or more. The chain has TRBV18 and TRBJ1-2; D is uncertain. Trimming took off 3 bases at V and 0 bases at J, with 11 bases between the two ends. The length of the CDR3 is 15 residues. The V gene's germline CDR1 is KGHSH and CDR2 LQKENI. CDR3 nucleotide sequence: TGTGCCAGCTCACCCCCGACGAGGTCTAACTATGGCTACACCTTC. This codes for CASSPPTRSNYGYTF.

This clonotype was recorded many times. This chain joins TRBV29-1 and TRBJ1-1; a weak D match, TRBD1 (5 bases). Germline lookup yields CDR1 SQVTM and CDR2 ANQGSEA. The CDR3 is 13 residues long. V shed 2 bases and J shed 0 bases, with 7 bases lying between them. CDR3 sequence (DNA): TGCAGCGTTGAAATGGGGCTGAACACTGAAGCTTTCTTT. Its translation is CSVEMGLNTEAFF.

The rearrangement joins TRBV20-1 to TRBJ2-7; tentatively, D is TRBD1 or TRBD2 (5 bases each). This CDR3 contains 16 residues. Germline CDR1 DFQATT, CDR2 SNEGSKA (reference sequence). V was pared by 3 bases and J by 0 bases, with 18 bases between. DNA for the CDR3: TGCAGTGCTAGTAATTTTCTTCAGGGACCCTCCTACGAGCAGTACTTC. Encoded protein: CSASNFLQGPSYEQYF.

This clonotype was recorded many times. V and J are TRBV11-2 and TRBJ2-3, with D possibly being TRBD1 (5 bases). The V gene's germline CDR1 is SGHAT and CDR2 FQNNGV. This CDR3 is built from 14 residues. Trimming stripped 2 bases from V and 2 bases from J, with 8 bases between. The CDR3 DNA sequence: TGTGCCAGCAGCTTATTCAGGGACACAGATACGCAGTATTTT. This gives the protein CASSLFRDTDTQYF.

The CDR3 sequence: CSVEDRGAVITEAFF. CDR3 nucleotide sequence: TGCAGCGTTGAAGATCGGGGGGCGGTTATCACTGAAGCTTTCTTT. The chain uses TRBV29-1 and TRBJ1-1; maybe TRBD1 (6 bases). The V end was cut by 0 bases, the J end by 4 bases, with 15 bases between. Germline assignment: CDR1 SQVTM and CDR2 ANQGSEA. The CDR3 length is 15 residues.

Turning to this clonotype: This may arise from a read error, as a much more abundant clone is one base away. The V call is TRBV6-2 or TRBV6-3, the J call TRBJ2-7; weak D call: TRBD2 (6 bases). This CDR3 is 14 amino acids long. Germline lookup yields CDR1 MNHEY and CDR2 SVGEGT. The CDR3 DNA is TGTACCAGCAGTCAAACCTTAGCGGATTACGAGCAGTACTTC. Its translation: CTSSQTLADYEQYF.

This clonotype was seen repeatedly, ten times or more. The rearrangement joins TRBV7-8 to TRBJ1-4, with TRBD1 matching over 9 bases. The CDR3 extends over 17 amino acids. CDR1 is SGHVS and CDR2 is FQNEAQ in the germline V gene. V trimming: 5 bases; J trimming: 7 bases; junction bases outside the gene matches: 14. The CDR3: CASSTTAGTGSIEKLFF. The CDR3 DNA reads TGTGCCAGCAGCACAACCGCCGGGACAGGGAGCATTGAAAAACTGTTTTTT.

The chain links TRBV14 to TRBJ2-1; a weak D match, TRBD1 (6 bases). Trimming removed 4 bases at V and 10 bases at J, with 20 bases between. Germline V gene data show CDR1 as SGHDN and CDR2 as FVKESK. The CDR3 extends over 15 amino acids. The CDR3 loop is CASSRGIYRDREQFF. CDR3 in DNA: TGTGCCAGCAGCCGAGGTATTTACAGGGATCGGGAGCAGTTCTTC.

The rearrangement uses TRBV19 and TRBJ1-1; TRBD1 might be the D (5 bases). Per the germline V gene, CDR1 is LNHDA and CDR2 is SQIVND (reference sequence). The CDR3 loop spans 16 amino acids. Deletions cut 4 bases from V and 0 bases from J, with 15 bases between. The CDR3 spells CASSRPEGHMNTEAFF. CDR3 bases: TGTGCCAGTAGTAGACCCGAGGGGCACATGAACACTGAAGCTTTCTTT.

This clonotype was seen many times. The chain employs TRBV30 and TRBJ2-2; D is unresolved. V was trimmed by 2 bases and J by 1 base, leaving 5 bases between them. The germline V gene encodes CDR1 GTSNPN and CDR2 SVGIG (reference sequence). The CDR3 runs to 13 residues. The CDR3 region has the DNA TGTGCCTGGAGTTCCGGGAACACCGGGGAGCTGTTTTTT. It encodes CAWSSGNTGELFF.

This clonotype was counted ten times or more. V usage is TRBV27 and J usage is TRBJ1-1; weak D call: TRBD1 (5 bases). V was pared by 3 bases and J by 5 bases, with 16 bases between. The CDR3 is 15 residues long. Germline CDR1 MNHEY, CDR2 SMNVEV (reference sequence). The CDR3 DNA reads as TGTGCCAGCAGTTTTAACGACAGACGAACGACTGAAGCTTTCTTT. Translating it yields CASSFNDRRTTEAFF.

The chain has TRBV28 and TRBJ1-5; 11 bases match TRBD1. Germline V CDR1 and CDR2: MDHEN, SYDVKM. The V and J ends lost 3 bases and 3 bases, in that order; junction bases with no gene match: 4. This CDR3 is built from 16 residues. The CDR3 is CASSLTGQGVNQPQHF. In DNA, the CDR3 is TGTGCCAGCAGTTTGACGGGACAGGGGGTCAATCAGCCCCAGCATTTT.